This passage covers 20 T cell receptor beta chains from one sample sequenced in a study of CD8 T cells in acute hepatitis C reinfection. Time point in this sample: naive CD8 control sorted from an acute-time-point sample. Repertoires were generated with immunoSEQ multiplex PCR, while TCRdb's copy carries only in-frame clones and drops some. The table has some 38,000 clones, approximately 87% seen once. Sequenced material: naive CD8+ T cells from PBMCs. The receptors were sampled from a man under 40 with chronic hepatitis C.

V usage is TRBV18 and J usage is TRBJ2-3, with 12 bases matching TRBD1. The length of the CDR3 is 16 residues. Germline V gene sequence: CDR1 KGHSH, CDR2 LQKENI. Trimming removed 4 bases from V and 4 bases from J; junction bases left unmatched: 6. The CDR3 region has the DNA TGTGCCAGCTCACGAACCGGGACAGGGGGCCCAGATACGCAGTATTTT. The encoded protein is CASSRTGTGGPDTQYF.

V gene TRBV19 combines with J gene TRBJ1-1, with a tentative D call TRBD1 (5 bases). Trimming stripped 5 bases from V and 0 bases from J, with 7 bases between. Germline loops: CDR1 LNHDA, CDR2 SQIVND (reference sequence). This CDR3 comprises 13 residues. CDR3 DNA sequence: TGTGCCAGTAGTCCGGGGCTGAACACTGAAGCTTTCTTT. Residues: CASSPGLNTEAFF.

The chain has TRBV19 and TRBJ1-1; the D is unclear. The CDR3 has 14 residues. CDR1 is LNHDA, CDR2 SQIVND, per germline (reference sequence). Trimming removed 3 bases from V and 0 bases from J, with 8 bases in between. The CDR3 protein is CASSISGMNTEAFF. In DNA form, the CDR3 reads TGTGCCAGTAGTATCAGCGGCATGAACACTGAAGCTTTCTTT.

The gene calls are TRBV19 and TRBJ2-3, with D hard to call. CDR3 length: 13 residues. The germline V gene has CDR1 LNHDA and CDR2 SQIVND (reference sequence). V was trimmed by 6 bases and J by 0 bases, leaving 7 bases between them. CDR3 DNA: TGTGCCAGTAGGCAAGAAAGCACAGATACGCAGTATTTT. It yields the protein CASRQESTDTQYF.

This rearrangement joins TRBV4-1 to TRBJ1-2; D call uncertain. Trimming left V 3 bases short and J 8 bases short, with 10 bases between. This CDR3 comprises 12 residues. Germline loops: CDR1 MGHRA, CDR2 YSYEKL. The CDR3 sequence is CASSHWTGGYTF. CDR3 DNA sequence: TGCGCCAGCAGCCATTGGACCGGGGGCTACACCTTC.

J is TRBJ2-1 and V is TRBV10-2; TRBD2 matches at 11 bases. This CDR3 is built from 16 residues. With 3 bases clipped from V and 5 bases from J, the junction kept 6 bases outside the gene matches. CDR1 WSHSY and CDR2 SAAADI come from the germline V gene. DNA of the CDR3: TGCGCCAGCAGTGACGTTAGCGGGGGGGGAAACAATGAGCAGTTCTTC. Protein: CASSDVSGGGNNEQFF.

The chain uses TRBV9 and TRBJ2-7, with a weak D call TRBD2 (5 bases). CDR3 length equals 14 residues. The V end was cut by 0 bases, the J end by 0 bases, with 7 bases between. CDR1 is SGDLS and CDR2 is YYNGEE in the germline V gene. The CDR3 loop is CASSVGSGSYEQYF. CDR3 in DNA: TGTGCCAGCAGCGTAGGCAGCGGCTCCTACGAGCAGTACTTC.

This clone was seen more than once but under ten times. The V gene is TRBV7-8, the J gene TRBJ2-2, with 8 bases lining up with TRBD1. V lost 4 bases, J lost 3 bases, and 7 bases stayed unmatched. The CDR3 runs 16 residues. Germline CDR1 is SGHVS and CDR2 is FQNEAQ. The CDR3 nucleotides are TGTGCCAGCAGCTCCAGGGGGCTAGTGGACACCGGGGAGCTGTTTTTT. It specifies CASSSRGLVDTGELFF.

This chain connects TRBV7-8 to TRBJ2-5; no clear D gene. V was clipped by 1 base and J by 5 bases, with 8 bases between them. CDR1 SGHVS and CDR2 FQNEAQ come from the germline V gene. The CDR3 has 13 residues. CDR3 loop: CASSLELVETQYF. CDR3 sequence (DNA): TGTGCCAGCAGCTTAGAGCTAGTTGAGACCCAGTACTTC.

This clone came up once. The CDR3 bases are TGTGCCAGCCACGATAGCTCCTATAATTCACCCCTCCACTTT. It translates to CASHDSSYNSPLHF. The chain is built from TRBV2 and TRBJ1-6; D not certain. V lost 8 bases, J lost 0 bases, and 8 bases lay in between. The CDR3 extends over 14 amino acids. Germline loops: CDR1 SNHLY, CDR2 FYNNEI. The full variable domain, completed using reference TRBV2 and TRBJ1-6, is EPEVTQTPSHQVTQMGQEVILRCVPISNHLYFYWYRQILGQKVEFLVSFYNNEISEKSEIFDDQFSVERPDGSNFTLKIRSTKLEDSAMYFCASHDSSYNSPLHFGNGTRLTVT.

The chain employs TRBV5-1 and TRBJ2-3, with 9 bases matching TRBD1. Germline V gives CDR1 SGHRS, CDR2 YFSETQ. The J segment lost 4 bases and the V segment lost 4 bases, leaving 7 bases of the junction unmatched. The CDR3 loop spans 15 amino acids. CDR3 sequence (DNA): TGCGCCAGCAGCGCGGACAGGGGTCAAGCAGATACGCAGTATTTT. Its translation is CASSADRGQADTQYF.

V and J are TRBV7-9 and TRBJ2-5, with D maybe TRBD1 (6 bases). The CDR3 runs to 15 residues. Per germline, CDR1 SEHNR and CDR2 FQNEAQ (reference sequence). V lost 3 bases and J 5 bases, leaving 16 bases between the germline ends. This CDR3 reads CASSFRGREDETQYF. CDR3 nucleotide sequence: TGTGCCAGCAGCTTCAGGGGCAGGGAAGATGAGACCCAGTACTTC. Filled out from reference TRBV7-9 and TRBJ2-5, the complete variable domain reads DTGVSQNPRHKITKRGQNVTFRCDPISEHNRLYWYRQTLGQGPEFLTYFQNEAQLEKSRLLSDRFSAERPKGSFSTLEIQRTEQGDSAMYLCASSFRGREDETQYFGPGTRLLVL.

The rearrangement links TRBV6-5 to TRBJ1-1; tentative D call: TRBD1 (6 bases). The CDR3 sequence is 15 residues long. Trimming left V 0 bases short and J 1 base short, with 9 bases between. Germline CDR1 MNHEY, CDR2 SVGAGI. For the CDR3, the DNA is TGTGCCAGCAGTTACTCCCGCAGGGGGAACACTGAAGCTTTCTTT. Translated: CASSYSRRGNTEAFF.

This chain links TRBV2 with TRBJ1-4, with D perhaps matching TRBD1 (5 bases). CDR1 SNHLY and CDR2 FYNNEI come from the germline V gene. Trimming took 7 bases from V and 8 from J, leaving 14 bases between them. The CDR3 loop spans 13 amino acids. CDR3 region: CASNEGHGEKLFF. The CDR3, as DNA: TGTGCCAGCAACGAGGGGCATGGGGAAAAACTGTTTTTT.

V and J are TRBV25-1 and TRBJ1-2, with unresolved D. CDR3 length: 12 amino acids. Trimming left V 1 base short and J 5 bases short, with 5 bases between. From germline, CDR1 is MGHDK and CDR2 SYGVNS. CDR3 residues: CASSESGYGYTF. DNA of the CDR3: TGTGCCAGCAGTGAATCGGGTTATGGCTACACCTTC.

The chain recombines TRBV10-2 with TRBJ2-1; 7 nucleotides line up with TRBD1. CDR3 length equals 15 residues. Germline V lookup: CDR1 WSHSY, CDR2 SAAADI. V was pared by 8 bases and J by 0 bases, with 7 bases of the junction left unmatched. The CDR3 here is CASGSGDSSYNEQFF. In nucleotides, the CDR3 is TGCGCCAGCGGATCCGGGGACAGCTCCTACAATGAGCAGTTCTTC.

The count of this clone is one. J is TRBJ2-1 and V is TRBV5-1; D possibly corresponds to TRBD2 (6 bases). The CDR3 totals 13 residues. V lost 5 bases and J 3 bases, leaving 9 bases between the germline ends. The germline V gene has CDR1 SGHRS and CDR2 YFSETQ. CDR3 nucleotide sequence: TGCGCCAGCAGAGGCGGGAACTACAATGAGCAGTTCTTC. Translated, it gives CASRGGNYNEQFF. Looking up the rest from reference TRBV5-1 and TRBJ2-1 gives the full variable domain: KAGVTQTPRYLIKTRGQQVTLSCSPISGHRSVSWYQQTPGQGLQFLFEYFSETQRNKGNFPGRFSGRQFSNSRSEMNVSTLELGDSALYLCASRGGNYNEQFFGPGTRLTVL.

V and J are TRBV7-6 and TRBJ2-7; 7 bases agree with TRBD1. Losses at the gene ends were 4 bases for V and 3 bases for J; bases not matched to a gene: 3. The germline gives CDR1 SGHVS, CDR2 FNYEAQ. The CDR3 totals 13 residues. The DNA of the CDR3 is TGTGCCAGCAGCTCGGGGACAGACTACGAGCAGTACTTC. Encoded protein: CASSSGTDYEQYF.

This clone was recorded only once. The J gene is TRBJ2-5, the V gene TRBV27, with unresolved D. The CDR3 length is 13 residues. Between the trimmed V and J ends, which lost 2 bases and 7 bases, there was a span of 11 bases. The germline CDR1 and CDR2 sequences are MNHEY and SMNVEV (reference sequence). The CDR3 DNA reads TGTGCCAGCAGTTTAAGACCGGTGGGGACCCAGTACTTC. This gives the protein CASSLRPVGTQYF.

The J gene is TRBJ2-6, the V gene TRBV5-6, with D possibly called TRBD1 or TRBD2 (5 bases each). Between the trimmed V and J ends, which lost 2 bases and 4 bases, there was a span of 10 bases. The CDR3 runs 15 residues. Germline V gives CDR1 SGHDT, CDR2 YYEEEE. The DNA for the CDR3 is TGTGCCAGCAGCTTTTGGGGGTCCGGGGCCAACGTCCTGACTTTC. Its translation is CASSFWGSGANVLTF. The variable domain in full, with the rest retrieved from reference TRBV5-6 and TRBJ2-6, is DAGVTQSPTHLIKTRGQQVTLRCSPKSGHDTVSWYQQALGQGPQFIFQYYEEEERQRGNFPDRFSGHQFPNYSSELNVNALLLGDSALYLCASSFWGSGANVLTFGAGSRLTVL.